The next 14 T cell receptor beta chains were all read from a single sample in a study of neurological immune-mediated disorders. Time point specified: longitudinal time-point 2. One entry per CDR3 protein, called by TCRdb with MiXCR from the 5' RACE reads. Seen here are around 90,000 distinct CDR3 sequences, over 10% observed once, and the top ten hold just under 5%. The sample consisted of PBMCs. These receptors were collected from a female donor with HTLV-1-associated myelopathy (HAM/TSP).

Ten or more counts support this clonotype. The chain employs TRBV4-1 and TRBJ2-7; 8 nucleotides line up with TRBD1. Germline V lookup: CDR1 MGHRA, CDR2 YSYEKL. V dropped 0 bases and J dropped 8; count of bases not matched to a gene: 9. The CDR3 is 15 residues long. The CDR3 region has the DNA TGCGCCAGCAGCCAAGAACCCGGGGACAGGCCAAAGCAGTACTTC. Its translation is CASSQEPGDRPKQYF.

This clonotype was found many times. The chain combines TRBV5-1 with TRBJ2-2; D ambiguous. Germline lookup yields CDR1 SGHRS and CDR2 YFSETQ. Trimming removed 6 bases from V and 6 bases from J, with 9 bases in between. CDR3 length: 12 amino acids. CDR3 nucleotides: TGCGCCAGCACCCTTCCGGCCGGGGAGCTGTTTTTT. This sequence encodes CASTLPAGELFF.

This clonotype has ten or more counts. A much larger clone differs from this one at a single base, so this may be a read error. The rearrangement uses TRBV11-2 and TRBJ2-2; D is undetermined. The germline V gene has CDR1 SGHAT and CDR2 FQNNGV. The CDR3 is 13 residues long. Between the trimmed V and J ends, which lost 1 base and 5 bases, there was a span of 5 bases. The CDR3 DNA reads as TGTGCCAGCAGCTTAGGCCGGACCGGGGAGCTGTTTTTT. It is translated as CASSLGRTGELFF.

This clonotype was picked up a small number of times. This chain joins TRBV14 and TRBJ1-1; D ambiguous. Per the germline V gene, CDR1 is SGHDN and CDR2 is FVKESK. Between the trimmed V and J ends, which lost 2 bases and 1 base, there was a span of 8 bases. The CDR3 has 14 residues. The chain's CDR3 is CASSQIVGNTEAFF. The CDR3 DNA is TGTGCCAGCAGCCAAATAGTGGGGAACACTGAAGCTTTCTTT. Filled out from reference TRBV14 and TRBJ1-1, the complete variable domain reads EAGVTQFPSHSVIEKGQTVTLRCDPISGHDNLYWYRRVMGKEIKFLLHFVKESKQDESGMPNNRFLAERTGGTYSTLKVQPAELEDSGVYFCASSQIVGNTEAFFGQGTRLTVV.

The sample holds many counts of this clonotype. The V call is TRBV5-1, the J call TRBJ2-7, with a tentative D call TRBD1 (6 bases). The germline gives CDR1 SGHRS, CDR2 YFSETQ. Trimming took 4 bases from V and 5 from J, leaving 25 bases between them. CDR3 length equals 17 residues. The CDR3 DNA sequence: TGCGCCAGCAGCGCGTACCCAGGGGCGACCAAAGGGGACGAGCAGTACTTC. This gives the protein CASSAYPGATKGDEQYF.

This clonotype was found many times. The V call is TRBV6-5, the J call TRBJ1-5, with D perhaps matching TRBD1 (5 bases). Trimming cost V 2 bases and J 2 bases, with 10 bases left between them. Germline CDR1 MNHEY, CDR2 SVGAGI. This CDR3 is 15 amino acids long. CDR3 sequence: CASSYGGLGNQPQHF. DNA for the CDR3: TGTGCCAGCAGTTACGGGGGACTCGGCAATCAGCCCCAGCATTTT.

This clonotype has a count of ten or more. The chain is built from TRBV5-1 and TRBJ2-7, with 14 bases aligning to TRBD2. Germline V lookup: CDR1 SGHRS, CDR2 YFSETQ. The CDR3 spans 17 residues. Trimming removed 4 bases from V and 2 bases from J; junction bases left unmatched: 8. The CDR3 reads CASSRGTSGSSPYEQYF. The CDR3 region has the DNA TGCGCCAGCAGCCGGGGGACTAGCGGGAGTTCGCCCTACGAGCAGTACTTC.

This clonotype was observed at least ten times. Here the CDR3 reads CASSLSGGVGELFF. CDR3 in DNA: TGCGCCAGCAGCTTGTCGGGGGGCGTCGGGGAGCTGTTTTTT. The rearrangement links TRBV5-1 to TRBJ2-2, with D perhaps TRBD2 (7 bases). The CDR3 runs 14 residues. V lost 1 base to trimming and J lost 7 bases, with 11 bases between them. From germline, CDR1 is SGHRS and CDR2 YFSETQ.

This clonotype appeared many times. V usage is TRBV29-1 and J usage is TRBJ1-1; D is uncertain. Germline CDR1 reads SQVTM; CDR2 reads ANQGSEA. The CDR3 has 10 residues. Between the trimmed V and J ends, which lost 8 bases and 1 base, there was a span of 5 bases. CDR3 sequence: CSLGNTEAFF. CDR3 nucleotides: TGCAGCCTGGGGAACACTGAAGCTTTCTTT.

This clonotype has a count of ten or more. This chain connects TRBV5-1 to TRBJ2-1; D is undetermined. The CDR3 is 13 amino acids. The V gene's germline CDR1 is SGHRS and CDR2 YFSETQ. The ends were cut back, 4 bases at V and 2 bases at J, with 7 bases in the middle. The CDR3 protein is CASSGDPYNEQFF. CDR3 nucleotide sequence: TGCGCCAGCAGCGGGGATCCCTACAATGAGCAGTTCTTC.

The chain is built from TRBV6-1 and TRBJ2-2, with 7 bases matching TRBD1. Germline CDR1 MNHNS, CDR2 SASEGT. Trimming removed 8 bases from V and 5 bases from J; junction bases left unmatched: 14. The CDR3 is 16 residues long. Here the CDR3 reads CASVAPGQRLTGELFF. CDR3 sequence (DNA): TGTGCCAGCGTAGCACCGGGACAGAGACTAACCGGGGAGCTGTTTTTT.

This clonotype was seen at least ten times. The rearrangement uses TRBV20-1 and TRBJ1-2, with unresolved D. This CDR3 region has 13 residues. Trimming stripped 3 bases from V and 4 bases from J, with 12 bases between. The germline V gene encodes CDR1 DFQATT and CDR2 SNEGSKA (reference sequence). The CDR3 protein is CSARVLEIYGYTF. The DNA of the CDR3 is TGCAGTGCTAGGGTCCTAGAGATCTATGGCTACACCTTC.

This clonotype has a handful of counts. The chain employs TRBV5-1 and TRBJ2-1; 7 positions agree with TRBD1. The V and J ends lost 4 bases and 6 bases, in that order; junction bases with no gene match: 7. This CDR3 region has 14 residues. The germline gives CDR1 SGHRS, CDR2 YFSETQ. The CDR3 nucleotides are TGCGCCAGCAGCAAGGACAGGAACGTCAATGAGCAGTTCTTC. Translating gives CASSKDRNVNEQFF. Full variable domain (outside the CDR3, taken from reference TRBV5-1 and TRBJ2-1): KAGVTQTPRYLIKTRGQQVTLSCSPISGHRSVSWYQQTPGQGLQFLFEYFSETQRNKGNFPGRFSGRQFSNSRSEMNVSTLELGDSALYLCASSKDRNVNEQFFGPGTRLTVL.

This clonotype was counted ten times or more. The gene calls are TRBV4-1 and TRBJ2-1; D is perhaps TRBD2 (6 bases). V shed 1 base and J shed 0 bases, with 13 bases lying between them. This CDR3 comprises 17 residues. Germline-derived CDR1 and CDR2 are MGHRA and YSYEKL. Here the CDR3 DNA reads TGCGCCAGCAGCCAAGGGACTACCTTAGACTCCTACAATGAGCAGTTCTTC. Encoded protein: CASSQGTTLDSYNEQFF.